This T cell receptor (beta chain) was identified during a study of OX40 agonist ivuxolimab in advanced cancers. General study results and limits: Partial responders treated at 0.1-3.0 mg/kg exhibited clonal expansion among the lowest measured. Clones of CD4+ and CD8+ blood T cells grew by week 6 at doses of 0.1 to 3.0 mg/kg.

Assay: immunoSEQ multiplex PCR; the TCRdb copy retains only in-frame clones and omits some. This table has approximately 40,000 clones, approximately 86% appearing once. V lost 0 bases and J lost 6; bases outside the gene matches: 5. Germline V gene sequence: CDR1 SGHRS, CDR2 YFSETQ. The length of the CDR3 is 15 residues. The sample holds a few counts of this clone. Its specificity is not known. J is TRBJ2-3 and V is TRBV5-1, with 9 bases that match TRBD1. The specimen comprised CD4+ or CD8+ T cells sorted from blood, sampled in a trial of the OX40 agonist ivuxolimab. This clonotype originated in an adult with an advanced solid tumor such as melanoma, head and neck, liver or kidney cancer. In nucleotides, the CDR3 is TGCGCCAGCAGCTTGGGTGGACAGGGGCAGGATACGCAGTATTTT. This gives the protein CASSLGGQGQDTQYF.